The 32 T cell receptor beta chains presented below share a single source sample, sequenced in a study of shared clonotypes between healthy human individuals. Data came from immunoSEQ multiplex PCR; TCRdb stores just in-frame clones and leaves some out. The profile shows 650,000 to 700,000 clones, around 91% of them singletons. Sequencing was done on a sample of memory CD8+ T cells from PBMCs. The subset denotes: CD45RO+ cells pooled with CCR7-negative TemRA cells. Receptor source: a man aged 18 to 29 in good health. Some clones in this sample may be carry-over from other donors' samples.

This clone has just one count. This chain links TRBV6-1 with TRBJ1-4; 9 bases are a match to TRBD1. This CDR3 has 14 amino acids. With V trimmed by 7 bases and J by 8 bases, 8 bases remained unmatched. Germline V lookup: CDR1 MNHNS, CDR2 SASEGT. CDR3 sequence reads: CASTTGGAREKLFF. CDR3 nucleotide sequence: TGTGCCAGCACCACAGGGGGCGCGAGAGAAAAACTGTTTTTT.

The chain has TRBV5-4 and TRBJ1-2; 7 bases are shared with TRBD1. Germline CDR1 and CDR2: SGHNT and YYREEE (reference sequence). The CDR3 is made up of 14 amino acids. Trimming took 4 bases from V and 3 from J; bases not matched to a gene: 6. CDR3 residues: CASSPWGTDYGYTF. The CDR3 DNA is TGTGCCAGCAGCCCCTGGGGGACAGACTATGGCTACACCTTC.

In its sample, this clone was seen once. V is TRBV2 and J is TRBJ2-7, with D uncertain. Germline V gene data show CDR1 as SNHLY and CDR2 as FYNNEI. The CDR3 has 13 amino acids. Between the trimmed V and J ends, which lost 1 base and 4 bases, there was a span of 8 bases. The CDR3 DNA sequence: TGTGCCAGCAGTGAAGGTTGGCGATACGAGCAGTACTTC. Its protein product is CASSEGWRYEQYF.

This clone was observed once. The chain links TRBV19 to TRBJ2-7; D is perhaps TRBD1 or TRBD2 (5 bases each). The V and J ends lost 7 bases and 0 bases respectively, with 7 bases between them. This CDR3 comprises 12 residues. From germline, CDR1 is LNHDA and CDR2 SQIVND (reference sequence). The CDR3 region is CASTGTSYEQYF. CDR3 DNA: TGTGCCAGTACTGGGACCTCCTACGAGCAGTACTTC.

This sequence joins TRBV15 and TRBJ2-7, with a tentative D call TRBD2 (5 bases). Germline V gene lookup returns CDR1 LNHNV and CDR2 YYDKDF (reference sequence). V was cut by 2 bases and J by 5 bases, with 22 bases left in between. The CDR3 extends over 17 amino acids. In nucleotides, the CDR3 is TGTGCCACCAGCAGACCCCTCGGTGTAATAGCGTCCCACGAGCAGTACTTC. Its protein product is CATSRPLGVIASHEQYF.

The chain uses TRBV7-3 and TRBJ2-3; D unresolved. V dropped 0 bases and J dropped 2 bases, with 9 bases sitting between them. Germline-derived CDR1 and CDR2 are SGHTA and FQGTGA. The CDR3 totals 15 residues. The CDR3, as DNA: TGTGCCAGCAGCTTAACGTTCAGATTCACAGATACGCAGTATTTT. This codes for CASSLTFRFTDTQYF.

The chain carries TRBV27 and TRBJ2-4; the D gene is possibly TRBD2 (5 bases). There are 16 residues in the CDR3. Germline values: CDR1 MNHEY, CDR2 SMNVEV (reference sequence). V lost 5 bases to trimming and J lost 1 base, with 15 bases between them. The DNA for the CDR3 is TGTGCCAGCAGTCCCCGGGATCCAGATGCCAAAAACATTCAGTACTTC. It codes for CASSPRDPDAKNIQYF.

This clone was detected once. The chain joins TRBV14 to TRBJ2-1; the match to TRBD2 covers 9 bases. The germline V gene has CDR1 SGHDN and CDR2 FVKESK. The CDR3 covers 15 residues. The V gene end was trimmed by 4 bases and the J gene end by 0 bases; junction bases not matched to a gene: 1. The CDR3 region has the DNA TGTGCCAGCAGCCCGGGACTAGCCTCCTACAATGAGCAGTTCTTC. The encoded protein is CASSPGLASYNEQFF.

The CDR3 region has the DNA TGTGCCAGCAGCTTAGCAGGTAGCGGGCCCCTCGCGTACGAGCAGTACTTC. Its translation is CASSLAGSGPLAYEQYF. The rearrangement joins TRBV7-8 to TRBJ2-7, with TRBD2 matching 7 bases. After removal of 0 bases from V and 4 bases from J, the junction contained 12 bases not matched to a gene. CDR1 is SGHVS, CDR2 FQNEAQ, per germline. CDR3 size: 17 residues. Full variable domain (remainder filled in from reference TRBV7-8 and TRBJ2-7): GAGVSQSPRYKVAKRGQDVALRCDPISGHVSLFWYQQALGQGPEFLTYFQNEAQLDKSGLPSDRFFAERPEGSVSTLKIQRTQQEDSAVYLCASSLAGSGPLAYEQYFGPGTRLTVT.

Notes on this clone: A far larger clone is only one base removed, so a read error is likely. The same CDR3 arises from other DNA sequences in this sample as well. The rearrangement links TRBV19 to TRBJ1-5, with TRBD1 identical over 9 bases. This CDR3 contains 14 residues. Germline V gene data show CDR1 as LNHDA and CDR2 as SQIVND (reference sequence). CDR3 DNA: TGTGCCAGTAGCATAGGGACAGGGAATCAGCCCCAGCATTTT. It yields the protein CASSIGTGNQPQHF.

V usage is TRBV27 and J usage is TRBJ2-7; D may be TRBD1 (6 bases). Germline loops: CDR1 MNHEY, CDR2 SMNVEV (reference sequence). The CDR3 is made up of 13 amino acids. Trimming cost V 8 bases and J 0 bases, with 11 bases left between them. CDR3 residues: CASWTVSSYEQYF. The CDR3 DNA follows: TGTGCCAGCTGGACAGTAAGCTCCTACGAGCAGTACTTC.

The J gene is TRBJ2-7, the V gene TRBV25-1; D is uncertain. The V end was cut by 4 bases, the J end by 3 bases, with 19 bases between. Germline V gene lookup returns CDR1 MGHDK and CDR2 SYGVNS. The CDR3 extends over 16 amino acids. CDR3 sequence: CASSAWASQVRYEQYF. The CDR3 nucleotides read TGTGCCAGCAGTGCTTGGGCCTCCCAGGTCCGCTACGAGCAGTACTTC.

The chain's CDR3 is CAISRDGGLHDEQFF. In nucleotides, the CDR3 is TGTGCCATCAGTCGGGACGGGGGTCTACATGATGAGCAGTTCTTC. The chain has TRBV10-3 and TRBJ2-1; possible D gene TRBD2, 6 bases. The germline V gene encodes CDR1 ENHRY and CDR2 SYGVKD. This CDR3 has 15 amino acids. V was shortened by 5 bases and J by 8 bases, with 19 bases between the two germline ends.

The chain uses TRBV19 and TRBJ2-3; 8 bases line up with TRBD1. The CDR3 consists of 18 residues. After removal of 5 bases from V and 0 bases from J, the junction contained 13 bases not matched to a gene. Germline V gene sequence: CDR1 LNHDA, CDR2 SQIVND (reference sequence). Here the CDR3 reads CASSVVPGQGLSTDTQYF. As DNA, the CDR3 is TGTGCCAGTAGTGTCGTACCTGGACAGGGTTTGAGCACAGATACGCAGTATTTT.

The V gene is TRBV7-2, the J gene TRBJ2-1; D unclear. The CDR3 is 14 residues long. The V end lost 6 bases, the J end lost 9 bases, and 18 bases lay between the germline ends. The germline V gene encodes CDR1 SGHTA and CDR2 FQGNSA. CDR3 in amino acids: CASSQFPPPVEQFF. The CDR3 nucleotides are TGTGCCAGCAGTCAGTTTCCCCCCCCAGTTGAGCAGTTCTTC. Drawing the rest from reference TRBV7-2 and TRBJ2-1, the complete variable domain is GAGVSQSPSNKVTEKGKDVELRCDPISGHTALYWYRQSLGQGLEFLIYFQGNSAPDKSGLPSDRFSAERTGGSVSTLTIQRTQQEDSAVYLCASSQFPPPVEQFFGPGTRLTVL.

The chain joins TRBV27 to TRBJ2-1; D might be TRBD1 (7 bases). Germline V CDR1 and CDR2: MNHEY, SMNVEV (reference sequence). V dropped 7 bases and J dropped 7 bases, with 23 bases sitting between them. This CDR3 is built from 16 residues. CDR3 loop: CASTFSTGEEVNEQFF. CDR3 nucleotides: TGTGCCAGCACATTTTCCACAGGGGAGGAGGTTAATGAGCAGTTCTTC.

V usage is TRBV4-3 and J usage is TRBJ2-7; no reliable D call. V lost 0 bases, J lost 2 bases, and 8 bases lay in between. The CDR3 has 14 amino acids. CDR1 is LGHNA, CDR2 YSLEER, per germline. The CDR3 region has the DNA TGCGCCAGCAGCCAAGATTCGGGCACCTACGAGCAGTACTTC. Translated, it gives CASSQDSGTYEQYF.

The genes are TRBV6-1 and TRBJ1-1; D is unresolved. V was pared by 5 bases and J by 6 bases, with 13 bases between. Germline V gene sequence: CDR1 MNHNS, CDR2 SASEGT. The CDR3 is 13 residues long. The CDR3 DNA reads TGTGCCAGCAGTCCTCACATGACTCCTGAAGCTTTCTTT. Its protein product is CASSPHMTPEAFF.

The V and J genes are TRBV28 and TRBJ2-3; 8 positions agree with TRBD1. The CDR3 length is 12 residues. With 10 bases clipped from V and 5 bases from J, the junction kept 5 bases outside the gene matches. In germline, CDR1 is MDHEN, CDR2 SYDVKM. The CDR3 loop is CATEDREDTQYF. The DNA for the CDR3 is TGTGCCACCGAGGACAGGGAAGATACGCAGTATTTT. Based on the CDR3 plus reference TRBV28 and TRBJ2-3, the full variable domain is DVKVTQSSRYLVKRTGEKVFLECVQDMDHENMFWYRQDPGLGLRLIYFSYDVKMKEKGDIPEGYSVSREKKERFSLILESASTNQTSMYLCATEDREDTQYFGPGTRLTVL.

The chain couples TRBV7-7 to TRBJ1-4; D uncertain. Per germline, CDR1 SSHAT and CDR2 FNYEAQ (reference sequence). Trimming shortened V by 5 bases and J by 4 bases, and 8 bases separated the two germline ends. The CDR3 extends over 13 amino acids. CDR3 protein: CASSPSSNEKLFF. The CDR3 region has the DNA TGTGCCAGCAGCCCTTCTAGTAATGAAAAACTGTTTTTT.

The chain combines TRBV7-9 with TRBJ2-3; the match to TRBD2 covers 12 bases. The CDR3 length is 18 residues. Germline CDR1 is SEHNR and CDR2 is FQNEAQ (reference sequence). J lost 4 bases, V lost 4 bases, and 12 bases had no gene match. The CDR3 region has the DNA TGTGCCAGCAGCTACCCTCGGACTAGCGGGATATGGCCAGATACGCAGTATTTT. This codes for CASSYPRTSGIWPDTQYF. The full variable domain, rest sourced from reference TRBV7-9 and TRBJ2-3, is DTGVSQNPRHKITKRGQNVTFRCDPISEHNRLYWYRQTLGQGPEFLTYFQNEAQLEKSRLLSDRFSAERPKGSFSTLEIQRTEQGDSAMYLCASSYPRTSGIWPDTQYFGPGTRLTVL.

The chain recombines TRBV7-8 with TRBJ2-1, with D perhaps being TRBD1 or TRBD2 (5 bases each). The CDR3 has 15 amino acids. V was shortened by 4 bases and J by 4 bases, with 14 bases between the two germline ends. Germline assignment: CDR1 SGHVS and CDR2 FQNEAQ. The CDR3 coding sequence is TGTGCCAGCAGCTCGTCGGGACCGACGTACAATGAGCAGTTCTTC. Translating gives CASSSSGPTYNEQFF.

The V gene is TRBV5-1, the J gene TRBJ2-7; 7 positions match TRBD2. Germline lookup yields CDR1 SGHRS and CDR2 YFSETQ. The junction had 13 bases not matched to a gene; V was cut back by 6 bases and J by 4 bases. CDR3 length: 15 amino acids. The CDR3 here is CASTWDGGGWYEQYF. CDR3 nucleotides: TGCGCCAGCACCTGGGACGGCGGGGGTTGGTACGAGCAGTACTTC.

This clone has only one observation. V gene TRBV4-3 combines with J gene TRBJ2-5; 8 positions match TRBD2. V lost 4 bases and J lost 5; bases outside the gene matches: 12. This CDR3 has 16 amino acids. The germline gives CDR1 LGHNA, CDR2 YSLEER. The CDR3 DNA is TGCGCCAGCAGCCGTTATACGGGAGGGGTCAGGGAGACCCAGTACTTC. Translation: CASSRYTGGVRETQYF.

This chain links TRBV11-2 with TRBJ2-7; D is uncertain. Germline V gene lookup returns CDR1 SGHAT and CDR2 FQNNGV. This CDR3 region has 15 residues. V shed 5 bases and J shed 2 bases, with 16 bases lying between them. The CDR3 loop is CASSAGPDSPYEQYF. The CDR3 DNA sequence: TGTGCCAGCAGCGCAGGTCCGGATTCGCCCTACGAGCAGTACTTC.

CDR3 sequence: CASSRLAGGNEQYF. The CDR3 DNA reads TGTGCCAGCAGCCGACTAGCGGGAGGGAACGAGCAGTACTTC. The rearrangement joins TRBV7-9 to TRBJ2-7; 14 bases align to TRBD2. CDR1 and CDR2 from the germline V gene are SEHNR and FQNEAQ (reference sequence). Trimming cost V 5 bases and J 5 bases; bases outside gene matches: 2. There are 14 residues in the CDR3.

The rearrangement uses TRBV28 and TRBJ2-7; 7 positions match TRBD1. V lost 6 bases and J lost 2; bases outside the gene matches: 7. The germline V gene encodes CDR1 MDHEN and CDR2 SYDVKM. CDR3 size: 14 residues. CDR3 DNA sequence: TGTGCCAGCAGGTCGGCGGACAGGACCTACGAGCAGTACTTC. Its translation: CASRSADRTYEQYF.

Here the CDR3 reads CASSLAMGSHTQYF. In DNA form, the CDR3 reads TGTGCCAGCAGCCTAGCGATGGGGTCGCATACGCAGTATTTT. The chain uses TRBV6-5 and TRBJ2-3, with TRBD2 as a possible D gene (6 bases). CDR3 length: 14 amino acids. Germline V gene data show CDR1 as MNHEY and CDR2 as SVGAGI. Trimming cost V 6 bases and J 7 bases, with 17 bases left between them.

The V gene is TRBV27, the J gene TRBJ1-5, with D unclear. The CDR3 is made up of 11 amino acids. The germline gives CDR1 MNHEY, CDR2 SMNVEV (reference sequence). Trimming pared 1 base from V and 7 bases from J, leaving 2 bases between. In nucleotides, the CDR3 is TGTGCCAGCAGTTTATTGCAGCCCCAGCATTTT. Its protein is CASSLLQPQHF.

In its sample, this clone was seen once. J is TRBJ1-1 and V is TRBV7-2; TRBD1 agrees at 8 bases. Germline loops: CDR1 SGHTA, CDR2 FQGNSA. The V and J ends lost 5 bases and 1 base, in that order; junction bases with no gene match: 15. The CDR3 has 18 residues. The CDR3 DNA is TGTGCCAGCAGCCTCTGGTTGGCAGGACAGGGACAGAACACTGAAGCTTTCTTT. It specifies CASSLWLAGQGQNTEAFF.

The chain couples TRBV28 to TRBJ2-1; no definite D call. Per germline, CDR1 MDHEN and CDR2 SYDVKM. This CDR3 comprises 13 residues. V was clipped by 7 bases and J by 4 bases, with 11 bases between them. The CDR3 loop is CASTRRPYNEQFF. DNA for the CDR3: TGTGCCAGCACCCGTCGCCCTTACAATGAGCAGTTCTTC.

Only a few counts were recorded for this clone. The CDR3 loop reads CASTPGQTQYF. The CDR3 region has the DNA TGTGCCAGCACCCCCGGCCAGACCCAGTACTTC. The V and J genes are TRBV7-2 and TRBJ2-5; no clear D. This CDR3 is 11 amino acids long. Between the trimmed V and J ends, which lost 7 bases and 6 bases, there was a span of 9 bases. In germline, CDR1 is SGHTA, CDR2 FQGNSA.